The 8 T cell receptor beta chains listed next were all sequenced from one sample in a study of PD-1 blockade in classical Hodgkin lymphoma. Time point described: newly diagnosed, previously untreated cHL patient sample. By magnetic negative selection, CD4+ T cells were purified from thawed PBMCs. Some clones are missing from TCRdb's copy, which holds only in-frame ones; the method was immunoSEQ multiplex PCR. The table includes around 21,000 clones, 85% to 95% detected once. The sequencing input was CD4+ T cells from blood. Receptors originate from a human donor with classical Hodgkin lymphoma.

A note on this clone: One end of the junction does not line up with germline, which may come from a read error. The V and J genes are TRBV29-1 and TRBJ2-1; 10 nucleotides agree with TRBD1. CDR1 and CDR2 (germline): SQVTM, ANQGSEA. The CDR3 contains 17 residues. The DNA of the CDR3 is TGCAGCGTAGAAGGGACAGGGGTTTTTTTTTCTTTCAATGAGCAGTTCTTC. As protein: CSVEGTGVFFSFNEQFF.

This chain links TRBV19 with TRBJ1-4; possibly TRBD1 for D (5 bases). There are 17 residues in the CDR3. Germline CDR1 and CDR2: LNHDA and SQIVND (reference sequence). Trimming pared 5 bases from V and 0 bases from J, leaving 16 bases between. The CDR3 DNA follows: TGTGCCAGTAGTCCTGGGCGGGGACCCTCAACTAATGAAAAACTGTTTTTT. Protein product: CASSPGRGPSTNEKLFF.

The chain employs TRBV10-3 and TRBJ1-3, with 7 bases identical to TRBD1. This CDR3 has 14 amino acids. V was clipped by 10 bases and J by 1 base; unmatched bases: 7. CDR1 and CDR2 from the germline V gene are ENHRY and SYGVKD. The CDR3 nucleotides are TGTGCCACGAGGGGACAGCTTTCTGGAAACACCATATATTTT. This gives the protein CATRGQLSGNTIYF.

The chain's CDR3 is CASSQNVLDKFSNEQYF. CDR3 nucleotides: TGCGCCAGCAGCCAGAACGTGCTGGACAAGTTTTCGAACGAGCAGTACTTC. The chain is built from TRBV4-3 and TRBJ2-7; a possible D gene is TRBD1 (5 bases). In germline, CDR1 is LGHNA, CDR2 YSLEER. The CDR3 loop spans 17 amino acids. The V end lost 3 bases, the J end lost 5 bases, and 23 bases lay between the germline ends.

V usage is TRBV7-2 and J usage is TRBJ1-3; the D is unclear. This CDR3 has 14 residues. CDR1 is SGHTA, CDR2 FQGNSA, per germline. Trimming stripped 4 bases from V and 3 bases from J, with 10 bases between. The CDR3 nucleotides are TGTGCCAGCAGCTCCCGTTGGGGTGGAAACACCATATATTTT. Encoded protein: CASSSRWGGNTIYF.

The V call is TRBV10-3, the J call TRBJ1-5, with D unresolved. The ends were cut back, 3 bases at V and 3 bases at J, with 9 bases in the middle. The CDR3 runs to 14 residues. Germline loops: CDR1 ENHRY, CDR2 SYGVKD. The CDR3 sequence: CAISEYTTNQPQHF. As DNA, the CDR3 is TGTGCCATCAGTGAATACACTACCAATCAGCCCCAGCATTTT.

The rearrangement uses TRBV6-1 and TRBJ2-1; 7 positions match TRBD2. The CDR3 is 15 amino acids. V lost 1 base, J lost 2 bases, and 2 bases stayed unmatched. The germline gives CDR1 MNHNS, CDR2 SASEGT. DNA for the CDR3: TGTGCCAGCAGTGAAGGCGGGGGAGCCTACAATGAGCAGTTCTTC. Amino acids: CASSEGGGAYNEQFF.

The rearrangement links TRBV10-3 to TRBJ2-7, with D unclear. V lost 2 bases to trimming and J lost 3 bases, with 8 bases between them. The CDR3 is 13 amino acids. The germline V gene encodes CDR1 ENHRY and CDR2 SYGVKD. The chain's CDR3 is CAISEGGYYEQYF. CDR3 bases: TGTGCCATCAGTGAGGGCGGATACTACGAGCAGTACTTC.